Given below is one T cell receptor beta chain in context. From the 5' RACE reads, TCRdb lists one entry per CDR3 protein and no DNA. The sample has approximately 160,000 distinct CDR3 sequences. The data stem from a study of monozygotic twins with inflammatory bowel disease. Germline-derived CDR1 and CDR2 are SGHRS and YFSETQ. There are 13 residues in the CDR3. The chain employs TRBV5-1 and TRBJ2-3. The receptor comes from a human donor with ulcerative colitis or Crohn's disease, or a healthy co-twin of an affected twin (not recorded which). The sample comprised blood. CDR3 residues: CASSSGSEDTQYF.